Listed below are T cell receptor beta chains from one sample, sequenced in a study of blood T cell repertoires in COVID-19. Sequencing was performed with immunoSEQ multiplex PCR; in TCRdb, only in-frame clones are kept and a portion is missing. The sample includes tens of thousands of clones, 85% to 90% of them seen just once. Sequenced material: peripheral blood. The receptor set was obtained from a human donor in a cohort sampled during active COVID-19. The CDR3 runs from the conserved cysteine through the conserved F or W. The order of the fields is J gene, D gene, clone size, V gene, CDR3 protein, CDR3 DNA. D genes are given only for firm matches. Size is stated for part of the rows, as once, few or many counts, or as a class when the clone is expanded.

TRBJ1-5	TRBD1	.	TRBV18	CASSATGALLQPQHF	TGTGCCAGCTCAGCGACAGGGGCTTTATTACAGCCCCAGCATTTT
TRBJ2-7	TRBD2	.	TRBV6-5	CASAGGPPYEQYF	TGTGCCAGCGCGGGGGGACCGCCCTACGAGCAGTACTTC
TRBJ1-5	.	few	TRBV7-2	CASSLTGSNNQPQHF	TGTGCCAGCAGCTTAACCGGGTCAAACAATCAGCCCCAGCATTTT
TRBJ1-1	.	.	TRBV6-1	CASSDGAGQLNTEAFF	TGTGCCAGCAGTGATGGGGCTGGACAGTTGAACACTGAAGCTTTCTTT
TRBJ1-2	.	.	TRBV11-2	CASSSLQALLRGGYTF	TGTGCCAGCAGCTCTCTACAGGCCCTTCTAAGAGGTGGCTACACCTTC
TRBJ2-5	TRBD1	.	TRBV6-5	CASRTGQETQYF	TGTGCCAGCCGGACAGGCCAAGAGACCCAGTACTTC
TRBJ1-4	.	.	TRBV9	CASSVAVNNEKLFF	TGTGCCAGCAGCGTAGCTGTAAATAATGAAAAACTGTTTTTT
TRBJ1-2	TRBD1	.	TRBV19	CASRNRDRGTYGYTF	TGTGCCAGTAGAAACCGGGACAGGGGGACCTATGGCTACACCTTC
TRBJ2-3	TRBD2	.	TRBV7-2	CASSPFGAGGPIDTQYF	TGTGCCAGCAGCCCTTTCGGGGCGGGAGGGCCGATAGATACGCAGTATTTT
TRBJ2-1	TRBD2	.	TRBV28	CASSEAGVGGVF	TGTGCCAGCAGTGAGGCGGGGGTCGGGGGGGTCTTC
TRBJ2-1	TRBD2	.	TRBV7-6	CASSLAPGAGGHGEQFF	TGTGCCAGCAGCTTAGCACCCGGGGCGGGAGGGCACGGGGAGCAGTTCTTC
TRBJ1-2	.	.	TRBV19	CASSIALRGYGYTF	TGTGCCAGTAGTATAGCCCTCCGCGGCTATGGCTACACCTTC
TRBJ1-5	.	.	TRBV7-3	CASSLSPERPQHF	TGTGCCAGCAGCTTATCCCCCGAGCGGCCCCAGCATTTT
TRBJ2-3	TRBD2	.	TRBV10-2	CASSERGAGLAGVLTDTQYF	TGCGCCAGCAGTGAGAGGGGGGCGGGACTAGCGGGAGTGCTCACAGATACGCAGTATTTT
TRBJ1-1	TRBD1	.	TRBV28	CASSWTGPPEAFF	TGTGCCAGCAGTTGGACAGGACCCCCTGAAGCTTTCTTT
TRBJ1-5	.	.	TRBV6-5	CASSQSLGGDQPQHF	TGTGCCAGCAGTCAATCCCTTGGAGGGGATCAGCCCCAGCATTTT
TRBJ2-3	TRBD2	.	TRBV28	CASLGHSGGTDTQYF	TGTGCCAGCTTAGGGCATAGCGGGGGCACAGATACGCAGTATTTT
TRBJ1-2	.	.	TRBV3-1/TRBV3-2	CASSPSGGANYGYTF	TGTGCCAGCAGCCCTTCGGGGGGGGCTAACTATGGCTACACCTTC
TRBJ1-2	TRBD1	.	TRBV7-2	CASSLARGGGYGYTF	TGTGCCAGCAGCTTAGCGAGAGGGGGCGGCTATGGCTACACCTTC
TRBJ2-3	TRBD2	.	TRBV4-1	CASRNLPGTSGGLSTDTQYF	TGCGCCAGCCGCAACCTTCCCGGGACTAGCGGGGGCCTTAGCACAGATACGCAGTATTTT
TRBJ2-5	.	once	TRBV9	CASSVAGVQETQYF	TGTGCCAGCAGCGTAGCGGGGGTCCAAGAGACCCAGTACTTC
TRBJ2-7	TRBD2	.	TRBV7-2	CASSSSPGLGPEGEQYF	TGTGCCAGCAGCTCTAGCCCCGGACTAGGTCCCGAAGGGGAGCAGTACTTC
TRBJ2-7	TRBD1	.	TRBV5-1	CASSLAGTGLYEQYF	TGCGCCAGCAGCTTAGCCGGGACAGGGTTGTACGAGCAGTACTTC
TRBJ2-5	TRBD2	.	TRBV7-6	CASSLAGGEGETQYF	TGTGCCAGCAGCTTAGCCGGAGGGGAGGGAGAGACCCAGTACTTC
TRBJ1-1	.	.	TRBV7-2	CASSSSEGRPGAFF	TGTGCCAGCAGCTCCTCAGAAGGCCGCCCGGGGGCTTTCTTT
TRBJ1-5	.	.	TRBV18	CASSPGGGSNQPQHF	TGTGCCAGCTCACCAGGGGGAGGAAGCAATCAGCCCCAGCATTTT
TRBJ2-3	TRBD2	.	TRBV9	CASSPPPSGGRLSTDTQYF	TGTGCCAGCAGCCCTCCCCCGAGCGGGGGGCGTCTAAGCACAGATACGCAGTATTTT
TRBJ1-3	.	.	TRBV24-1	CATSEGRSPSGNTIYF	TGTGCCACCAGTGAGGGGCGGTCCCCCTCTGGAAACACCATATATTTT
TRBJ2-5	TRBD2	.	TRBV29-1	CSVGGAGGMMGETQYF	TGCAGCGTTGGTGGGGCGGGAGGTATGATGGGAGAGACCCAGTACTTC
TRBJ2-1	TRBD2	.	TRBV19	CASSTQRDGNEQFF	TGTGCCAGTAGTACGCAGCGGGATGGTAATGAGCAGTTCTTC
TRBJ2-3	TRBD2	.	TRBV5-5	CASTLGTSGTDTQYF	TGTGCCAGCACCCTCGGGACTAGCGGGACTGATACGCAGTATTTT
TRBJ2-5	.	few	TRBV13	CASRKQGAQETQYF	TGTGCCAGCAGAAAACAGGGAGCCCAAGAGACCCAGTACTTC
TRBJ1-5	TRBD1	.	TRBV10-2	CASSVGQGSQPQHF	TGCGCCAGCAGTGTGGGACAGGGCTCACAGCCCCAGCATTTT
TRBJ1-1	.	.	TRBV7-2	CASSVPSRVRRGTEAFF	TGTGCCAGCAGCGTACCCTCCCGGGTCCGGCGGGGCACTGAAGCTTTCTTT
TRBJ2-5	.	.	TRBV6-6	CASSLTTGDGYF	TGTGCCAGCAGCCTAACAACAGGCGATGGGTACTTC
TRBJ2-3	TRBD1	.	TRBV27	CASGLQGQFSTDTQYF	TGTGCCAGCGGATTACAGGGACAGTTTAGCACAGATACGCAGTATTTT
TRBJ2-5	TRBD1	.	TRBV7-6	CASSLEGTEQETQYF	TGTGCCAGCAGCTTAGAGGGGACAGAACAAGAGACCCAGTACTTC
TRBJ1-4	TRBD1	.	TRBV25-1	CASSEGGTGVEKLFF	TGTGCCAGCAGTGAGGGTGGGACAGGGGTCGAAAAACTGTTTTTT